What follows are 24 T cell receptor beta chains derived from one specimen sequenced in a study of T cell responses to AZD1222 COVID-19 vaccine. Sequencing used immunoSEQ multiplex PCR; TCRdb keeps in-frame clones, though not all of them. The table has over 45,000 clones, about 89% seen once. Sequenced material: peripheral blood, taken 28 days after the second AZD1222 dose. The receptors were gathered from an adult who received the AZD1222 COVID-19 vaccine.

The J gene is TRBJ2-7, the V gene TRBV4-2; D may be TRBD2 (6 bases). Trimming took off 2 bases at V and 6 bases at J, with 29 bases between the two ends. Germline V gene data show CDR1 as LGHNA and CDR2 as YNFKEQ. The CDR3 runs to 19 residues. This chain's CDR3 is CASSQSSSGLEGSPSEQYF. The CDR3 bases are TGTGCCAGCAGCCAATCGTCCTCGGGTTTGGAGGGGTCTCCCTCCGAGCAGTACTTC.

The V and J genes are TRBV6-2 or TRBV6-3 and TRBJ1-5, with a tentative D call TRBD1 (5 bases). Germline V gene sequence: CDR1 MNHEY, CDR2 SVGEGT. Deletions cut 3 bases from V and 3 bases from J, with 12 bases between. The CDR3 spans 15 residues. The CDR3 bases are TGTGCCAGCAGTTATGGGGCGACCGCCAATCAGCCCCAGCATTTT. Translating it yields CASSYGATANQPQHF.

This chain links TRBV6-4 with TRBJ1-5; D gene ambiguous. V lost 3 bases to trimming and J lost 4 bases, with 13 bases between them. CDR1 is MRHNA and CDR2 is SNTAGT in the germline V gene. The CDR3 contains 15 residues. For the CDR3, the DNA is TGTGCCAGCAGTGAAGATGGTGCGGAGAATCAGCCCCAGCATTTT. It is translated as CASSEDGAENQPQHF.

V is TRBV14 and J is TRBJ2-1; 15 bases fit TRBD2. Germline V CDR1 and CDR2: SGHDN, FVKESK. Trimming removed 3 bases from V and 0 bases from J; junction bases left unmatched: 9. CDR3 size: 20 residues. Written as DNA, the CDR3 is TGTGCCAGCAGCCATACCTTAGGGACTAGCGGGGGGAGCTCCTACAATGAGCAGTTCTTC. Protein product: CASSHTLGTSGGSSYNEQFF. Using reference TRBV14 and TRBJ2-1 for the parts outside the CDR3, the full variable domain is EAGVTQFPSHSVIEKGQTVTLRCDPISGHDNLYWYRRVMGKEIKFLLHFVKESKQDESGMPNNRFLAERTGGTYSTLKVQPAELEDSGVYFCASSHTLGTSGGSSYNEQFFGPGTRLTVL.

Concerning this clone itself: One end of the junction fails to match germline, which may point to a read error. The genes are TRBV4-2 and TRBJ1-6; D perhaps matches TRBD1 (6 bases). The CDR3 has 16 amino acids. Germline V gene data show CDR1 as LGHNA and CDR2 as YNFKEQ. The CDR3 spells CASRQEETGSNSPLHF. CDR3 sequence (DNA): TGTGCCAGCAGACAAGAGGAGACAGGCTCGAATTCACCCCTCCACTTT.

The CDR3 nucleotides are TGTGCCAGCTCACCGCCGGACAGGACATATAATTCACCCCTCCACTTT. Its protein product is CASSPPDRTYNSPLHF. The genes are TRBV18 and TRBJ1-6; TRBD1 aligns across 7 bases. This CDR3 contains 16 residues. The germline CDR1 and CDR2 sequences are KGHSH and LQKENI. J gave up 4 bases and V 3 bases, and 6 bases lay outside the gene matches.

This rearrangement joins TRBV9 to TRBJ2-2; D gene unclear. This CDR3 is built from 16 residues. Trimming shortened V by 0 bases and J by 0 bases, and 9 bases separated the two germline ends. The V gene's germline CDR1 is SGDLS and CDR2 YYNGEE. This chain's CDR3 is CASSVGQFANTGELFF. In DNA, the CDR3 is TGTGCCAGCAGCGTAGGTCAGTTCGCGAACACCGGGGAGCTGTTTTTT.

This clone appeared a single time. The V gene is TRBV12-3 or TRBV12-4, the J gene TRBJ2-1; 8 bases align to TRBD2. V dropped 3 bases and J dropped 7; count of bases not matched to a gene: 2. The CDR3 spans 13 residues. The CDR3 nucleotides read TGTGCCAGCAGTTTTTCGGGGGGGAATGAGCAGTTCTTC. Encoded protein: CASSFSGGNEQFF.

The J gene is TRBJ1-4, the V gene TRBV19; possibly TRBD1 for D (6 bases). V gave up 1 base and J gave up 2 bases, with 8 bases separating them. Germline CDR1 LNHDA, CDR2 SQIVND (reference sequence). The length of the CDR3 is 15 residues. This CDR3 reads CASSIVQGTNEKLFF. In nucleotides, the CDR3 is TGTGCCAGTAGTATAGTACAGGGCACTAATGAAAAACTGTTTTTT.

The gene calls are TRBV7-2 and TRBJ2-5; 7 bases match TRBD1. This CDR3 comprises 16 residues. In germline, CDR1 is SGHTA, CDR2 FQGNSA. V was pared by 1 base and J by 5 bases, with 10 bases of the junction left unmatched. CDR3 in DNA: TGTGCCAGCAGCTTAGGGACCAGGGGGTTAGGTGAGACCCAGTACTTC. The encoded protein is CASSLGTRGLGETQYF.

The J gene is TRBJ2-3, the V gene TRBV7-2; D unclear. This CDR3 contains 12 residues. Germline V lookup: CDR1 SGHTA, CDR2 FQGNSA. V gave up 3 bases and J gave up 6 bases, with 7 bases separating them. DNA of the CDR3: TGTGCCAGCAGCTTCACAATCGATACGCAGTATTTT. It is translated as CASSFTIDTQYF.

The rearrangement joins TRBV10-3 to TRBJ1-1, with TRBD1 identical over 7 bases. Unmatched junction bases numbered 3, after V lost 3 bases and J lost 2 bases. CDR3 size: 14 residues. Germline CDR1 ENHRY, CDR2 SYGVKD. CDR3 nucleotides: TGTGCCATCAGTGAACGGGACAGAAACACTGAAGCTTTCTTT. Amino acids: CAISERDRNTEAFF.

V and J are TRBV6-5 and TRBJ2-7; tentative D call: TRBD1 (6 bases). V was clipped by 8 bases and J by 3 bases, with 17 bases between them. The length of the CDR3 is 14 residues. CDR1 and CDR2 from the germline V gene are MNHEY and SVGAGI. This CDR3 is CASCLQDRFYEQYF. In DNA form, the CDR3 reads TGTGCCAGCTGCCTCCAGGACAGATTCTACGAGCAGTACTTC.

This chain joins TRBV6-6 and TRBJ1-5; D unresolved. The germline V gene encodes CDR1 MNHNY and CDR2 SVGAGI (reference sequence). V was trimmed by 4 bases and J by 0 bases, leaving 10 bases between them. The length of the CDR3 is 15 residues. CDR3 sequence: CASSFPPYSNQPQHF. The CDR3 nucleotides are TGTGCCAGCAGTTTTCCACCATATAGCAATCAGCCCCAGCATTTT.

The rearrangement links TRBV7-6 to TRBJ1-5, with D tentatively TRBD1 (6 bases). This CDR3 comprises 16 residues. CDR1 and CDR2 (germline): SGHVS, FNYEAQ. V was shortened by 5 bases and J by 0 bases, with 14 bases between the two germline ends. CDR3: CASSQSLGASNQPQHF. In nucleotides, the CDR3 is TGTGCCAGCAGCCAAAGTTTGGGGGCTAGCAATCAGCCCCAGCATTTT.

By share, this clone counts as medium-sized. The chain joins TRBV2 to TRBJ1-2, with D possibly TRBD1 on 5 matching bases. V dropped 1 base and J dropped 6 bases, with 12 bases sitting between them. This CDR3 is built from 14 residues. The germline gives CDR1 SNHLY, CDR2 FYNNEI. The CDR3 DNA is TGTGCCAGCAGTGAAGGGGGCTGGGAAGATGGCTACACCTTC. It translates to CASSEGGWEDGYTF.

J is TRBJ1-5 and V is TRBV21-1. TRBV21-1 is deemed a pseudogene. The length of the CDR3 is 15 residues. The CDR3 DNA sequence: TGTGCCAGCACCTCTCCTTCGAGGGTGGGGCAGCCCCAGCATTTT. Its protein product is CASTSPSRVGQPQHF.

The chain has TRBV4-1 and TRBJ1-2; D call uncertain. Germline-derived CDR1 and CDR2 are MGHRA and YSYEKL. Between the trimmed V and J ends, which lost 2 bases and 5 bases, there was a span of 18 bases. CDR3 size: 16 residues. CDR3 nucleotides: TGCGCCAGCAGCCAACAAAGTAGGATCACTATGTATGGCTACACCTTC. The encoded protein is CASSQQSRITMYGYTF.

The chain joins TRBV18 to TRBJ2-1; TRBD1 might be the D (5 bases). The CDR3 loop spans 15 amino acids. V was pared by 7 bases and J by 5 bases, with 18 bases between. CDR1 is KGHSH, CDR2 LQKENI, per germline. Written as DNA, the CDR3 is TGTGCCAGCTTTCCAACAGGATATCTCAACAATGAGCAGTTCTTC. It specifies CASFPTGYLNNEQFF. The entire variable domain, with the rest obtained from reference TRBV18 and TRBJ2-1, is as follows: NAGVMQNPRHLVRRRGQEARLRCSPMKGHSHVYWYRQLPEEGLKFMVYLQKENIIDESGMPKERFSAEFPKEGPSILRIQQVVRGDSAAYFCASFPTGYLNNEQFFGPGTRLTVL.

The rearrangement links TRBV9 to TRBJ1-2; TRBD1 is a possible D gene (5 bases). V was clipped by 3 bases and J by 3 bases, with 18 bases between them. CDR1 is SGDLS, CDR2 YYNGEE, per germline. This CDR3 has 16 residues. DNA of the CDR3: TGTGCCAGCAGCGCAGACCCAGGGTTCTCTGACTATGGCTACACCTTC. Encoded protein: CASSADPGFSDYGYTF.

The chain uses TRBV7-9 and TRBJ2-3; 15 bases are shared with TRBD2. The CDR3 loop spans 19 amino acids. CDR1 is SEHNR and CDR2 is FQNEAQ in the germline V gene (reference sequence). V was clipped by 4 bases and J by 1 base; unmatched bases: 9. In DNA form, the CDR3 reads TGTGCCAGCAGCTCCGGGACTAGCGGGAGGCCCGGGGGCACAGATACGCAGTATTTT. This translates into CASSSGTSGRPGGTDTQYF.

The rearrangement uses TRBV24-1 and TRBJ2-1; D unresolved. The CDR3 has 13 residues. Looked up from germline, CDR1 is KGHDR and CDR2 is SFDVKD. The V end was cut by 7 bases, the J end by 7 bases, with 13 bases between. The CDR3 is CATSRLVPNEQFF. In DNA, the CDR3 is TGTGCCACCAGCCGCCTAGTACCGAATGAGCAGTTCTTC.

The chain's CDR3 is CASRYGDRPGPLHF. CDR3 in DNA: TGTGCCAGCCGTTACGGGGACAGACCGGGCCCCCTCCACTTT. This sequence joins TRBV2 and TRBJ1-6; 7 positions match TRBD1. This CDR3 is built from 14 residues. Per germline, CDR1 SNHLY and CDR2 FYNNEI. With V trimmed by 8 bases and J by 13 bases, 14 bases remained unmatched.

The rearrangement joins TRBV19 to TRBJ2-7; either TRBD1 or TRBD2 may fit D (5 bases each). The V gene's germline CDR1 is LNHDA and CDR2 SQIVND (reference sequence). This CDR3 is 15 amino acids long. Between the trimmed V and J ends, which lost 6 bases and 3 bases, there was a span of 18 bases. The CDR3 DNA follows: TGTGCCAGTAGCCCACGAGGGGCGAGGGGCTACGAGCAGTACTTC. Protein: CASSPRGARGYEQYF.